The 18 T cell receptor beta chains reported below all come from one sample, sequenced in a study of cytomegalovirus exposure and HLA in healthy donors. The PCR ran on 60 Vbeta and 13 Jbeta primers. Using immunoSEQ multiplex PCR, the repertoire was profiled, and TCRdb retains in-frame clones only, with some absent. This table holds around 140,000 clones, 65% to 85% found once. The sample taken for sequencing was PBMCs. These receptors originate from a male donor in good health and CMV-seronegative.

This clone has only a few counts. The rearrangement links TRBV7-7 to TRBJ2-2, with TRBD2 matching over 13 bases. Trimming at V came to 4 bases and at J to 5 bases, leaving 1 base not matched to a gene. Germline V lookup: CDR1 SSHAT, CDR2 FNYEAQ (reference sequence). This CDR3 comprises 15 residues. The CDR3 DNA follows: TGTGCCAGCAGCTCACTAGCGGGAGGGACCGGGGAGCTGTTTTTT. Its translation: CASSSLAGGTGELFF.

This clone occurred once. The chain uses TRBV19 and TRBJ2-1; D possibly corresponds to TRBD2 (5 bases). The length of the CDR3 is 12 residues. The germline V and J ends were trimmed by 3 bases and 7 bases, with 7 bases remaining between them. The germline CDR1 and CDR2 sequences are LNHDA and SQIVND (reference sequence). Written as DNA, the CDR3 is TGTGCCAGTAGTATGCCGGGAAATGAGCAGTTCTTC. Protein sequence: CASSMPGNEQFF.

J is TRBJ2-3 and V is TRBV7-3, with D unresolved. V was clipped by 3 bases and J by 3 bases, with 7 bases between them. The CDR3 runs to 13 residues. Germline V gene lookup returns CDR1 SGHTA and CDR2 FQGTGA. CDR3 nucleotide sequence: TGTGCCAGCAGCTTTTCGGTTACAGATACGCAGTATTTT. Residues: CASSFSVTDTQYF.

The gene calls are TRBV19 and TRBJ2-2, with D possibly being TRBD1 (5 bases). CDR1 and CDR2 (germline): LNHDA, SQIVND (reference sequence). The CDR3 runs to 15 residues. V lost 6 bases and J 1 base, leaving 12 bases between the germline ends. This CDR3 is CASRSRRVNTGELFF. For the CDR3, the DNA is TGTGCCAGTAGAAGCCGCAGGGTGAACACCGGGGAGCTGTTTTTT.

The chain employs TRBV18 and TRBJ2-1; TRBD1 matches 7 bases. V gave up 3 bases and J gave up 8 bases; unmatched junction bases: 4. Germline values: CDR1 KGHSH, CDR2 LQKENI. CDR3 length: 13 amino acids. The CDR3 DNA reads TGTGCCAGCTCACCGCAGGGGGAAGATGAGCAGTTCTTC. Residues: CASSPQGEDEQFF.

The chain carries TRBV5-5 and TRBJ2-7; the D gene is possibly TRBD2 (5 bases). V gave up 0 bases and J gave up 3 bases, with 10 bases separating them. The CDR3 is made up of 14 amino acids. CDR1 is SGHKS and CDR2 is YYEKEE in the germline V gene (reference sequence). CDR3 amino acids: CASSLVAGFYEQYF. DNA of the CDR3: TGTGCCAGCAGCTTGGTTGCGGGTTTCTACGAGCAGTACTTC.

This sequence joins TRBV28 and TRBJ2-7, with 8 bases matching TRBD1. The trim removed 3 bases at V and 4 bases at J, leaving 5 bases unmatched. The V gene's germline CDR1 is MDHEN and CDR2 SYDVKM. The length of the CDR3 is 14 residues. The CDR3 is CASSFRGRQYEQYF. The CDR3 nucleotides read TGTGCCAGCAGTTTCAGGGGGCGTCAATACGAGCAGTACTTC.

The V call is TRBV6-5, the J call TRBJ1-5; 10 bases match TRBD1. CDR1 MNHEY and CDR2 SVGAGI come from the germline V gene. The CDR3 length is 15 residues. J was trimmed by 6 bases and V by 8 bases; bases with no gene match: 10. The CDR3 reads CASSPAGQGIQPQHF. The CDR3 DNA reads TGTGCCAGCTCCCCGGCGGGACAGGGGATTCAGCCCCAGCATTTT.

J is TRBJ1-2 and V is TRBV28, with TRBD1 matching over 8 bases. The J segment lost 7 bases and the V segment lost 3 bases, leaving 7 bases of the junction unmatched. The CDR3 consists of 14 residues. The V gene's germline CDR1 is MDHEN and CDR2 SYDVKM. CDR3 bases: TGTGCCAGCAGTTTGTTCGGACAGGGATCTGGCTACACCTTC. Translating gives CASSLFGQGSGYTF.

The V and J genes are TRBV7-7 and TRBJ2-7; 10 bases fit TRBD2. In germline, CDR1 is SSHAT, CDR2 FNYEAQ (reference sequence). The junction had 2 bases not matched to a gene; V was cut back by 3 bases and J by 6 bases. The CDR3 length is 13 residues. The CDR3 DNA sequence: TGTGCCAGCAGCTTGAGCGGGAGGGCCGAGCAGTACTTC. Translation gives CASSLSGRAEQYF.

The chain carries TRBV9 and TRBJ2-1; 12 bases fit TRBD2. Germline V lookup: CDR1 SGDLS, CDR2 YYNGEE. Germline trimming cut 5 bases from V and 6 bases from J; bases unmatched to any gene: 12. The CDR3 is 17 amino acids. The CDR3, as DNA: TGTGCCAGCAGACTTCCCCGACTAGCGGGAGAGTGCAATGAGCAGTTCTTC. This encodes CASRLPRLAGECNEQFF.

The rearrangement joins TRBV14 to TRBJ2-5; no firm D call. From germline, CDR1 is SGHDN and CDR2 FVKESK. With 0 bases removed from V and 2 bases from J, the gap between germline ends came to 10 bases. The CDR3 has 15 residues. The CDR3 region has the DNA TGTGCCAGCAGCCAAGAAATTGGGCTACAAGAGACCCAGTACTTC. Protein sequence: CASSQEIGLQETQYF. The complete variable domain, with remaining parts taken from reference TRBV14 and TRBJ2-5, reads EAGVTQFPSHSVIEKGQTVTLRCDPISGHDNLYWYRRVMGKEIKFLLHFVKESKQDESGMPNNRFLAERTGGTYSTLKVQPAELEDSGVYFCASSQEIGLQETQYFGPGTRLLVL.

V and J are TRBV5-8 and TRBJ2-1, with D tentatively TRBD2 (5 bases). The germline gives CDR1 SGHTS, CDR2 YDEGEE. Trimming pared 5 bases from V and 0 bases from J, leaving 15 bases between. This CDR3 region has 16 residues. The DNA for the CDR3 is TGTGCCAGCAGGACTCTAGCTAGTAGCTCCTACAATGAGCAGTTCTTC. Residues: CASRTLASSSYNEQFF.

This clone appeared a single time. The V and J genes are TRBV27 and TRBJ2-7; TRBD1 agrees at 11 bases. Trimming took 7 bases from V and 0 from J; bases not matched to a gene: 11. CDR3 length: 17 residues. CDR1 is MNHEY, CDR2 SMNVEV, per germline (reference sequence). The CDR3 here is CASIQTLGTGGSYEQYF. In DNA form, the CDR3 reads TGTGCCAGCATCCAAACGTTAGGGACAGGGGGCTCCTACGAGCAGTACTTC.

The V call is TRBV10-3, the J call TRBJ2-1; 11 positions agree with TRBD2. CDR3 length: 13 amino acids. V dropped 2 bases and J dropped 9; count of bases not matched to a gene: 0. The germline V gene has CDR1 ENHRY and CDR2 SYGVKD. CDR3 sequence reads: CAISEGLAGEQFF. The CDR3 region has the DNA TGTGCCATCAGTGAGGGACTAGCGGGTGAGCAGTTCTTC.

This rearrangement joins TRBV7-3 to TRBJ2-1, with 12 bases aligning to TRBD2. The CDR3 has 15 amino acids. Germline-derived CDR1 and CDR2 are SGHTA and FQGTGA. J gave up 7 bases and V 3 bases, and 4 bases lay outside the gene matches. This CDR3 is CASSLGTSGWNEQFF. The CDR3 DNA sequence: TGTGCCAGCAGCTTGGGGACTAGCGGGTGGAATGAGCAGTTCTTC.

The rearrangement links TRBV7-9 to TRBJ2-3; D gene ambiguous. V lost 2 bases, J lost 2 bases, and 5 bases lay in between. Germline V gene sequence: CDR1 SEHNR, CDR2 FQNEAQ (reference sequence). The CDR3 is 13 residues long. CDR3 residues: CASSLPHTDTQYF. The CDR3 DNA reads TGTGCCAGCAGCTTACCCCACACAGATACGCAGTATTTT.

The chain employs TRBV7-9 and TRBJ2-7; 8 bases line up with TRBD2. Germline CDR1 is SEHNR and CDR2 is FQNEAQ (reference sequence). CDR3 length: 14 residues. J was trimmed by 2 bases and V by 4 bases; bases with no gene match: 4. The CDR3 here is CASSSRLATYEQYF. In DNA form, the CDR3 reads TGTGCCAGCAGCTCCCGACTAGCGACCTACGAGCAGTACTTC. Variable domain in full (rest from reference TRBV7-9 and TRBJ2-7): DTGVSQNPRHKITKRGQNVTFRCDPISEHNRLYWYRQTLGQGPEFLTYFQNEAQLEKSRLLSDRFSAERPKGSFSTLEIQRTEQGDSAMYLCASSSRLATYEQYFGPGTRLTVT.